The 31 T cell receptor beta chains presented below share a single source sample, sequenced in a study of CD8 T cells in ankylosing spondylitis. One entry per CDR3 protein, called by TCRdb with MiXCR from the 5' RACE reads. The sample has tens of thousands of distinct CDR3 sequences, about 6% seen once. Input material: synovial fluid, either unsorted or a sorted T cell fraction (not recorded which). These receptors were obtained from a male donor with ankylosing spondylitis.

This clonotype was seen many times. The chain recombines TRBV28 with TRBJ1-4; no firm D call. Trimming cost V 8 bases and J 5 bases, with 15 bases left between them. This CDR3 is 14 amino acids long. CDR1 is MDHEN and CDR2 is SYDVKM in the germline V gene. The chain's CDR3 is CASSSPVTNEKLFF. The CDR3 nucleotides are TGTGCCAGCTCTTCCCCAGTTACGAATGAAAAACTGTTTTTT.

This clonotype appeared many times. The chain combines TRBV6-2 or TRBV6-3 with TRBJ1-1; 11 nucleotides match TRBD1. V was pared by 8 bases and J by 4 bases, with 3 bases of the junction left unmatched. CDR1 MNHEY and CDR2 SVGEGT come from the germline V gene. This CDR3 contains 13 residues. CDR3 coding DNA: TGTGCCAGCGGACAGGGGGCGCGCACTGAAGCTTTCTTT. As protein: CASGQGARTEAFF.

V gene TRBV27 combines with J gene TRBJ1-5, with a weak D call TRBD1 (5 bases). V was pared by 2 bases and J by 5 bases, with 13 bases between. Germline V lookup: CDR1 MNHEY, CDR2 SMNVEV (reference sequence). This CDR3 comprises 15 residues. This chain's CDR3 is CASSLRQQSDQPQHF. CDR3 nucleotides: TGTGCCAGCAGTTTACGACAGCAGAGCGATCAGCCCCAGCATTTT.

The chain links TRBV4-3 to TRBJ2-3; D possibly matches TRBD1 or TRBD2 (5 bases each). V was shortened by 1 base and J by 6 bases, with 17 bases between the two germline ends. CDR1 and CDR2 from the germline V gene are LGHNA and YSLEER. This CDR3 contains 16 residues. In nucleotides, the CDR3 is TGCGCCAGCAGCCAAGGACCGTCGATCTGGGGGGATACGCAGTATTTT. Encoded protein: CASSQGPSIWGDTQYF.

The table lists this clonotype with a few counts. The rearrangement joins TRBV28 to TRBJ1-2, with D hard to call. Deletions cut 3 bases from V and 3 bases from J, with 5 bases between. CDR1 and CDR2 from the germline V gene are MDHEN and SYDVKM. The CDR3 sequence is 12 residues long. The CDR3 protein is CASSLVDYGYTF. The DNA for the CDR3 is TGTGCCAGCAGTTTGGTGGACTATGGCTACACCTTC.

This clonotype has ten or more counts. This chain links TRBV6-1 with TRBJ2-1; 8 nucleotides match TRBD2. V lost 7 bases to trimming and J lost 2 bases; unmatched junction nucleotides: 7. The germline V gene encodes CDR1 MNHNS and CDR2 SASEGT. CDR3 size: 15 residues. The DNA for the CDR3 is TGTGCCAGCACCAGAACTAGCGGTCCCTACAATGAGCAGTTCTTC. It codes for CASTRTSGPYNEQFF.

At least ten counts were recorded for this clonotype. The chain has TRBV7-2 and TRBJ2-7, with 9 bases identical to TRBD1. CDR1 SGHTA and CDR2 FQGNSA come from the germline V gene. The CDR3 is 21 amino acids. After removal of 2 bases from V and 2 bases from J, the junction contained 22 bases not matched to a gene. The CDR3 nucleotides are TGTGCCAGCAGCTTACGCTCCAAGGGGGACAGGGAGACGGGGAGAACCTACGAGCAGTACTTC. Translation: CASSLRSKGDRETGRTYEQYF.

This clonotype appeared many times. This sequence joins TRBV5-1 and TRBJ2-1, with TRBD2 matching 7 bases. J lost 6 bases, V lost 4 bases, and 7 bases had no gene match. This CDR3 has 14 amino acids. CDR1 is SGHRS, CDR2 YFSETQ, per germline. CDR3 sequence reads: CASSQMWGGNEQFF. CDR3 coding DNA: TGCGCCAGCAGCCAGATGTGGGGGGGCAATGAGCAGTTCTTC.

In this sample, this clonotype turned up a few times. The rearrangement uses TRBV3-1 and TRBJ2-7; 7 bases align to TRBD2. CDR3 length: 16 residues. Per germline, CDR1 LGHDT and CDR2 YNNKEL (reference sequence). V shed 4 bases, J shed 6 bases, and the junction held 15 bases outside the gene matches. Here the CDR3 DNA reads TGTGCCAGCAGCCCCTCCCGGGGGGTCGGGTTTAGCGAGCAGTACTTC. It encodes CASSPSRGVGFSEQYF.

This clonotype appeared a single time. This rearrangement joins TRBV28 to TRBJ2-4; D not resolved. CDR3 length: 16 amino acids. CDR1 and CDR2 (germline): MDHEN, SYDVKM. Between the trimmed V and J ends, which lost 6 bases and 0 bases, there was a span of 15 bases. The CDR3 is CASSQGGNLAKNIQYF. CDR3 sequence (DNA): TGTGCCAGCAGCCAAGGTGGGAATTTAGCCAAAAACATTCAGTACTTC.

In this sample, this clonotype turned up many times. V and J are TRBV29-1 and TRBJ2-3; perhaps D is TRBD1 or TRBD2 (5 bases each). The germline V gene encodes CDR1 SQVTM and CDR2 ANQGSEA. CDR3 length: 14 residues. The V end was cut by 5 bases, the J end by 2 bases, with 14 bases between. The CDR3 sequence is CSVPGRTITDTQYF. As DNA, the CDR3 is TGCAGCGTTCCGGGACGGACGATCACAGATACGCAGTATTTT.

This clonotype was recorded at least ten times. The chain employs TRBV5-1 and TRBJ2-1; D unclear. The CDR3 consists of 14 residues. Trimming cost V 0 bases and J 3 bases, with 7 bases left between them. Germline V gene lookup returns CDR1 SGHRS and CDR2 YFSETQ. CDR3 nucleotides: TGCGCCAGCAGCTTGGGAGAAAACTACAATGAGCAGTTCTTC. Translated, it gives CASSLGENYNEQFF.

This clonotype was counted ten times or more. The chain links TRBV5-1 to TRBJ2-3; 12 bases agree with TRBD2. After removal of 4 bases from V and 0 bases from J, the junction contained 3 bases not matched to a gene. The germline V gene encodes CDR1 SGHRS and CDR2 YFSETQ. The CDR3 length is 16 residues. CDR3 DNA sequence: TGCGCCAGCAGCCCAGGGACTAGCGGGAGCACAGATACGCAGTATTTT. Its protein is CASSPGTSGSTDTQYF.

This clonotype was detected many times. The V gene is TRBV2, the J gene TRBJ1-5; D is unresolved. Germline assignment: CDR1 SNHLY and CDR2 FYNNEI. Between the trimmed V and J ends, which lost 8 bases and 0 bases, there was a span of 14 bases. This CDR3 region has 15 residues. CDR3 residues: CASEKTGYSNQPQHF. DNA of the CDR3: TGTGCCAGCGAAAAGACCGGTTATAGCAATCAGCCCCAGCATTTT.

This clonotype turned up a few times. This sequence joins TRBV12-3 or TRBV12-4 and TRBJ2-7, with 15 nucleotides matching TRBD2. This CDR3 comprises 17 residues. The trim removed 4 bases at V and 4 bases at J, leaving 8 bases unmatched. The chain's CDR3 is CASSSTPGLAGGYEQYF. Written as DNA, the CDR3 is TGTGCCAGCAGTTCGACACCGGGACTAGCGGGAGGATACGAGCAGTACTTC.

This clonotype occurred a few times. The rearrangement joins TRBV7-2 to TRBJ2-1; unclear D gene. The CDR3 has 12 residues. Germline V lookup: CDR1 SGHTA, CDR2 FQGNSA. V gave up 5 bases and J gave up 3 bases, with 5 bases separating them. The CDR3 region has the DNA TGTGCCAGCAGCATCGACTACAATGAGCAGTTCTTC. Protein: CASSIDYNEQFF.

The V and J genes are TRBV6-1 and TRBJ1-1; 9 bases align to TRBD1. Germline V gene sequence: CDR1 MNHNS, CDR2 SASEGT. The CDR3 sequence is 15 residues long. The ends lost 7 bases at V and 4 bases at J; junction bases unmatched: 10. CDR3 sequence reads: CASKKQGAKITEAFF. The DNA of the CDR3 is TGTGCCAGCAAAAAACAGGGGGCGAAGATCACTGAAGCTTTCTTT.

The chain couples TRBV24-1 to TRBJ1-4; 9 positions match TRBD1. CDR1 and CDR2 (germline): KGHDR, SFDVKD. V lost 5 bases, J lost 7 bases, and 4 bases stayed unmatched. The CDR3 spans 14 residues. CDR3 sequence (DNA): TGTGCCACCAGTGTCTCGGACAGGGGTGAAAAACTGTTTTTT. Translated: CATSVSDRGEKLFF.

This clonotype was seen repeatedly, ten times or more. The CDR3 loop is CSASLAGASGANVLTF. DNA for the CDR3: TGCAGTGCTAGTCTAGCGGGGGCCTCTGGGGCCAACGTCCTGACTTTC. The gene calls are TRBV20-1 and TRBJ2-6; 10 nucleotides match TRBD2. V gave up 3 bases and J gave up 0 bases; unmatched junction bases: 2. The CDR3 covers 16 residues. Germline lookup yields CDR1 DFQATT and CDR2 SNEGSKA (reference sequence).

This clonotype was observed a few times. The chain employs TRBV20-1 and TRBJ2-1, with D perhaps given as TRBD1 or TRBD2 (5 bases each). V was pared by 2 bases and J by 4 bases, with 9 bases between. Germline values: CDR1 DFQATT, CDR2 SNEGSKA (reference sequence). This CDR3 region has 13 residues. The chain's CDR3 is CSARWDPYNEQFF. The CDR3 DNA reads TGCAGTGCTAGATGGGACCCTTACAATGAGCAGTTCTTC.

This clonotype was observed a few times. V gene TRBV7-3 combines with J gene TRBJ2-7, with TRBD1 matching over 8 bases. The length of the CDR3 is 14 residues. Germline assignment: CDR1 SGHTA and CDR2 FQGTGA. The trim removed 4 bases at V and 4 bases at J, leaving 6 bases unmatched. As DNA, the CDR3 is TGTGCCAGCAGCTCCTCAGGGGGCGTGTACGAGCAGTACTTC. This gives the protein CASSSSGGVYEQYF.

This clonotype was detected ten times or more. The chain combines TRBV12-3 or TRBV12-4 with TRBJ1-5; D not resolved. Trimming removed 10 bases from V and 5 bases from J, with 12 bases in between. CDR3 size: 12 residues. CDR3 DNA sequence: TGTGCCACCACAACTGGCCATCAGCCCCAGCATTTT. Translation gives CATTTGHQPQHF.

At least ten counts were recorded for this clonotype. The chain has TRBV30 and TRBJ1-5, with D tentatively TRBD1 (6 bases). Germline assignment: CDR1 GTSNPN and CDR2 SVGIG (reference sequence). CDR3 length equals 15 residues. The germline V and J ends were trimmed by 2 bases and 1 base, with 12 bases remaining between them. The chain's CDR3 is CAWSTGRASNQPQHF. The CDR3 bases are TGTGCCTGGAGTACAGGGCGCGCGAGCAATCAGCCCCAGCATTTT.

The gene calls are TRBV4-1 and TRBJ2-7; 9 bases are a match to TRBD1. The CDR3 sequence is 16 residues long. Germline V lookup: CDR1 MGHRA, CDR2 YSYEKL. J lost 9 bases, V lost 4 bases, and 16 bases had no gene match. CDR3 DNA: TGCGCCAGCAGCCTTGGTGTACAGGGGGCGTCATTCGGGCAGTACTTC. This encodes CASSLGVQGASFGQYF.

V and J are TRBV7-9 and TRBJ1-1, with D possibly matching TRBD1 (6 bases). The CDR3 is 13 amino acids. Trimming cost V 1 base and J 12 bases, with 15 bases left between them. Germline CDR1 SEHNR, CDR2 FQNEAQ (reference sequence). CDR3 amino acids: CASSLVRGRWPFF. The CDR3 nucleotides read TGTGCCAGCAGCTTAGTCAGGGGACGCTGGCCTTTCTTT.

This clonotype was observed many times. The rearrangement joins TRBV12-3 or TRBV12-4 to TRBJ2-7; no clear D. Trimming took off 6 bases at V and 1 base at J, with 13 bases between the two ends. CDR3 size: 14 residues. CDR3 in amino acids: CASRSDGLSYEQYF. CDR3 in DNA: TGTGCCAGCAGATCTGACGGGTTGTCCTACGAGCAGTACTTC.

In this sample, this clonotype turned up many times. The V and J genes are TRBV4-1 and TRBJ1-4; D not resolved. The CDR3 runs 16 residues. Trimming removed 0 bases from V and 6 bases from J, with 14 bases in between. The germline V gene has CDR1 MGHRA and CDR2 YSYEKL. Here the CDR3 reads CASSQEAAAWDEKLFF. DNA of the CDR3: TGCGCCAGCAGCCAAGAAGCCGCCGCTTGGGATGAAAAACTGTTTTTT.

The sample holds many counts of this clonotype. The chain is built from TRBV11-2 and TRBJ2-2; D ambiguous. V lost 5 bases, J lost 7 bases, and 11 bases lay in between. Per germline, CDR1 SGHAT and CDR2 FQNNGV. The CDR3 consists of 13 residues. For the CDR3, the DNA is TGTGCCAGCAGCACCTACACGGACGGGGAGCTGTTTTTT. Amino acids: CASSTYTDGELFF. Full variable domain (rest looked up from reference TRBV11-2 and TRBJ2-2): EAGVAQSPRYKIIEKRQSVAFWCNPISGHATLYWYQQILGQGPKLLIQFQNNGVVDDSQLPKDRFSAERLKGVDSTLKIQPAKLEDSAVYLCASSTYTDGELFFGEGSRLTVL.

In this sample, this clonotype turned up many times. The chain recombines TRBV28 with TRBJ2-7, with D possibly being TRBD2 (6 bases). This CDR3 is 14 amino acids long. The ends were cut back, 3 bases at V and 0 bases at J, with 9 bases in the middle. Germline V gene lookup returns CDR1 MDHEN and CDR2 SYDVKM. The CDR3 sequence: CASSLQGGSYEQYF. CDR3 in DNA: TGTGCCAGCAGTTTGCAGGGAGGCTCCTACGAGCAGTACTTC.

This clonotype has a count of ten or more. J is TRBJ2-3 and V is TRBV20-1, with a tentative D call TRBD2 (5 bases). Germline CDR1 reads DFQATT; CDR2 reads SNEGSKA (reference sequence). The CDR3 is made up of 15 amino acids. The germline V and J ends were trimmed by 6 bases and 1 base, with 17 bases remaining between them. CDR3 nucleotide sequence: TGCAGTGCGCCCCCTGGTGCGGGCGGCACAGATACGCAGTATTTT. It specifies CSAPPGAGGTDTQYF.

This clonotype was detected many times. The chain is built from TRBV7-2 and TRBJ2-7; tentatively, D is TRBD2 (6 bases). The CDR3 is made up of 15 amino acids. The V end lost 4 bases, the J end lost 3 bases, and 16 bases lay between the germline ends. Germline-derived CDR1 and CDR2 are SGHTA and FQGNSA. CDR3 DNA: TGTGCCAGCAGCTCGAGCTGGGGAGGTCTCTACGAGCAGTACTTC. Its protein product is CASSSSWGGLYEQYF.